These 16 T cell receptor beta chains share one sample of origin, sequenced in a study of early T cells in non-severe SARS-CoV-2 infection. TCRdb reprocessed the 5' RACE reads via MiXCR and lists one record per CDR3 protein. In the table there are roughly 99,000 distinct CDR3 sequences, approximately 12% of which are singletons. Sequences were derived from whole blood, sampled at baseline. Receptors originate from an adult who was a healthcare worker with PCR-confirmed SARS-CoV-2 infection or an uninfected control (not recorded which).

This clonotype was seen a few times. The J gene is TRBJ1-1, the V gene TRBV11-2; D remains unclear. CDR3 length: 14 residues. Deletions cut 7 bases from V and 1 base from J, with 13 bases between. The germline CDR1 and CDR2 sequences are SGHAT and FQNNGV. The CDR3 region has the DNA TGTGCCAGCACCACGGGCAGGTCGAACACTGAAGCTTTCTTT. Encoded protein: CASTTGRSNTEAFF.

DNA for the CDR3: TGTGCCAGTAGTGACGGGCTGTGGGACACTGAAGCTTTCTTT. Protein sequence: CASSDGLWDTEAFF. This rearrangement joins TRBV19 to TRBJ1-1; D is undetermined. Germline-derived CDR1 and CDR2 are LNHDA and SQIVND (reference sequence). The V and J ends lost 5 bases and 3 bases respectively, with 13 bases between them. This CDR3 has 14 residues.

The chain couples TRBV10-3 to TRBJ2-1; D not certain. This CDR3 comprises 15 residues. Germline CDR1 is ENHRY and CDR2 is SYGVKD. Between the trimmed V and J ends, which lost 2 bases and 8 bases, there was a span of 16 bases. The CDR3 spells CAISETANLGDEQFF. The CDR3 DNA sequence: TGTGCCATCAGTGAGACTGCTAACCTGGGCGATGAGCAGTTCTTC.

This chain uses TRBV18 with TRBJ2-7; no definite D call. The CDR3 is 14 amino acids. Germline V gene lookup returns CDR1 KGHSH and CDR2 LQKENI. Trimming took 2 bases from V and 1 from J, leaving 9 bases between them. CDR3 nucleotides: TGTGCCAGCTCACCAGTCGCCGGATCCTACGAGCAGTACTTC. Encoded protein: CASSPVAGSYEQYF.

Remarks on this clonotype: The CDR3 ends on some other residue instead of the conserved phenylalanine or tryptophan, so this is likely a read error. The chain employs TRBV11-2 and TRBJ2-1; 7 positions match TRBD2. With 10 bases clipped from V and 5 bases from J, the junction kept 14 bases outside the gene matches. This CDR3 spans 15 amino acids. The germline gives CDR1 SGHAT, CDR2 FQNNGV. The CDR3 sequence is CATPHPGGLNNEQFI. CDR3 DNA: TGTGCCACTCCCCACCCGGGGGGACTTAACAATGAGCAGTTCATC.

The chain uses TRBV19 and TRBJ1-4, with D possibly matching TRBD1 (5 bases). Germline-derived CDR1 and CDR2 are LNHDA and SQIVND (reference sequence). This CDR3 region has 15 residues. V was pared by 4 bases and J by 2 bases, with 11 bases between. The DNA for the CDR3 is TGTGCCAGTAGTAGACTCTGGGGGACTAATGAAAAACTGTTTTTT. Its translation: CASSRLWGTNEKLFF.

The chain recombines TRBV7-9 with TRBJ2-5; D is unclear. Germline V lookup: CDR1 SEHNR, CDR2 FQNEAQ (reference sequence). V lost 6 bases, J lost 5 bases, and 10 bases lay in between. This CDR3 spans 12 amino acids. CDR3 in DNA: TGTGCCAGCAGTCTCCTGGGGGAGACCCAGTACTTC. This translates into CASSLLGETQYF.

This clonotype was seen only a few times. The chain carries TRBV2 and TRBJ2-3; D not certain. The germline V and J ends were trimmed by 3 bases and 1 base, with 5 bases remaining between them. The CDR3 has 13 amino acids. Germline values: CDR1 SNHLY, CDR2 FYNNEI. The CDR3 loop is CASSDLRTDTQYF. CDR3 coding DNA: TGTGCCAGCAGTGATCTCCGCACAGATACGCAGTATTTT. Drawing the rest from reference TRBV2 and TRBJ2-3, the complete variable domain is EPEVTQTPSHQVTQMGQEVILRCVPISNHLYFYWYRQILGQKVEFLVSFYNNEISEKSEIFDDQFSVERPDGSNFTLKIRSTKLEDSAMYFCASSDLRTDTQYFGPGTRLTVL.

At least ten counts were recorded for this clonotype. The chain combines TRBV11-2 with TRBJ1-1; D remains unclear. Germline CDR1 SGHAT, CDR2 FQNNGV. Trimming cost V 5 bases and J 11 bases, with 12 bases left between them. The CDR3 length is 11 residues. The CDR3 DNA reads TGTGCCAGCAGCCCCCGCAGTGTGGCTTTCTTT. As protein: CASSPRSVAFF.

The chain uses TRBV3-1 and TRBJ2-1, with TRBD2 matching over 10 bases. V dropped 1 base and J dropped 3; count of bases not matched to a gene: 3. The CDR3 consists of 16 residues. Germline CDR1 LGHDT, CDR2 YNNKEL (reference sequence). DNA for the CDR3: TGTGCCAGCAGCCAAGGGACTAGCGGCCTCTACAATGAGCAGTTCTTC. Amino acids: CASSQGTSGLYNEQFF.

There are many counts of this clonotype. The genes are TRBV29-1 and TRBJ1-2, with 9 bases aligning to TRBD1. The CDR3 loop spans 16 amino acids. The germline V gene has CDR1 SQVTM and CDR2 ANQGSEA. Trimming at V came to 1 base and at J to 4 bases, leaving 10 bases not matched to a gene. The CDR3 sequence is CSVEGDRVPPGYGYTF. In nucleotides, the CDR3 is TGCAGCGTTGAAGGGGACAGGGTCCCTCCGGGCTATGGCTACACCTTC. Full variable domain (rest looked up from reference TRBV29-1 and TRBJ1-2): SAVISQKPSRDICQRGTSLTIQCQVDSQVTMMFWYRQQPGQSLTLIATANQGSEATYESGFVIDKFPISRPNLTFSTLTVSNMSPEDSSIYLCSVEGDRVPPGYGYTFGSGTRLTVV.

The sample holds a few counts of this clonotype. CDR3 protein: CATSGVDSNNEQFF. The CDR3 coding sequence is TGTGCCACCAGTGGGGTGGACAGTAACAATGAGCAGTTCTTC. The gene calls are TRBV24-1 and TRBJ2-1; D possibly corresponds to TRBD1 (6 bases). V gave up 5 bases and J gave up 5 bases, with 12 bases separating them. Germline loops: CDR1 KGHDR, CDR2 SFDVKD. The CDR3 contains 14 residues.

This chain links TRBV5-1 with TRBJ2-2; D is perhaps TRBD1 (5 bases). Trimming left V 0 bases short and J 6 bases short, with 21 bases between. There are 18 residues in the CDR3. Per germline, CDR1 SGHRS and CDR2 YFSETQ. CDR3 sequence reads: CASSLDSRTPGRAGELFF. Written as DNA, the CDR3 is TGCGCCAGCAGCTTGGATTCTAGGACACCGGGTCGTGCCGGGGAGCTGTTTTTT.

This clonotype was counted many times. This chain joins TRBV19 and TRBJ1-2, with D perhaps matching TRBD1 (5 bases). The germline CDR1 and CDR2 sequences are LNHDA and SQIVND (reference sequence). V was pared by 6 bases and J by 4 bases, with 12 bases between. The CDR3 spans 13 residues. The CDR3 spells CASSPGTAYGYTF. The CDR3 nucleotides are TGTGCCAGTAGCCCCGGGACGGCCTATGGCTACACCTTC. Full variable domain (missing parts from reference TRBV19 and TRBJ1-2): DGGITQSPKYLFRKEGQNVTLSCEQNLNHDAMYWYRQDPGQGLRLIYYSQIVNDFQKGDIAEGYSVSREKKESFPLTVTSAQKNPTAFYLCASSPGTAYGYTFGSGTRLTVV.

This clonotype has ten or more counts. The rearrangement uses TRBV5-5 and TRBJ1-1; 7 positions match TRBD1. This CDR3 is built from 17 residues. From germline, CDR1 is SGHKS and CDR2 YYEKEE (reference sequence). V was clipped by 0 bases and J by 0 bases; unmatched bases: 8. The CDR3 spells CASSLEGAGTLNTEAFF. The CDR3 coding sequence is TGTGCCAGCAGCTTGGAGGGGGCAGGGACTTTGAACACTGAAGCTTTCTTT.

This clonotype was counted many times. The V call is TRBV12-3 or TRBV12-4, the J call TRBJ2-3; TRBD2 aligns across 12 bases. This CDR3 region has 19 residues. V lost 6 bases, J lost 4 bases, and 17 bases stayed unmatched. This chain's CDR3 is CASRKSWASGRARADTQYF. CDR3 bases: TGTGCCAGCAGAAAGAGTTGGGCTAGCGGGAGGGCCAGGGCAGATACGCAGTATTTT.